This entry lists 25 T cell receptor beta chains sequenced from one sample in a study of T cells in women clearing cervical HPV infection. The method was immunoSEQ multiplex PCR; TCRdb's version includes in-frame clones alone and lacks a portion of them. This repertoire includes about 16,000 clones. The sequenced sample was blood buffy coat. The receptors originated from a woman between 18 and 75 years old with a cervical HPV16 infection that either progressed to CIN3+ or cleared (not recorded which).

About this clone: The read finishes 3 residues shy of the CDR3 end, and the germline J gene is used to complete it. The chain combines TRBV5-6 with TRBJ1-6; tentatively, D is TRBD1 (6 bases). The CDR3 length is 15 residues. The germline CDR1 and CDR2 sequences are SGHDT and YYEEEE. V was pared by 8 bases and J by 9 bases, with 21 bases between. Partial CDR3 DNA: TGTGCCAGTCAGGAGACAGGAAAGCTTACTTCACCC. It translates to CASQETGKLTSP. The CDR3 reads in full as CASQETGKLTSPLHF.

Comment on this clone: From the germline J gene comes the end of the CDR3, since the read stops 3 residues before it. This chain uses TRBV2 with TRBJ1-1, with 9 bases lining up with TRBD1. CDR1 SNHLY and CDR2 FYNNEI come from the germline V gene. The V segment lost 6 bases and the J segment 7 bases; nucleotides outside the gene matches: 9. The CDR3 covers 14 residues. This chain's CDR3 is CASSRGQGNGEAFF. The sequenced part of the CDR3 DNA is TGTGCCAGCAGCAGGGGACAGGGCAACGGTGAA.

Points on this clone: The DNA ends 3 residues before the CDR3 does, and the rest of the CDR3 is filled in from the germline J gene. V usage is TRBV18 and J usage is TRBJ1-1; D call uncertain. This CDR3 spans 13 amino acids. Germline V gene lookup returns CDR1 KGHSH and CDR2 LQKENI. CDR3 DNA, as far as it was read: TGTGCCAGCTCACCAAAGGGTCGAGGGGAA. It encodes CASSPKGRGE. The full CDR3 sequence reads CASSPKGRGEAFF.

Concerning this clone: The observed sequence ends 3 residues before the CDR3 terminus, with the missing tail filled in from the germline J gene. The chain is built from TRBV5-6 and TRBJ2-3, with D possibly TRBD2 on 6 matching bases. Germline-derived CDR1 and CDR2 are SGHDT and YYEEEE. Trimming stripped 0 bases from V and 3 bases from J, with 8 bases between. The CDR3 sequence is 14 residues long. The CDR3 sequence: CASSLVRGTDTQYF. The DNA read from the CDR3 is TGTGCCAGCAGCTTGGTGCGGGGTACAGATACG.

Concerning this clone: The read finishes 3 residues shy of the CDR3 end, and the germline J gene is used to complete it. V and J are TRBV7-9 and TRBJ1-2; D gene uncertain. CDR3 length: 14 amino acids. CDR1 is SEHNR, CDR2 FQNEAQ, per germline (reference sequence). The germline V and J ends were trimmed by 5 bases and 6 bases, with 16 bases remaining between them. The sequenced part of the CDR3 DNA is TGTGCCAGCAGCCTCAGCCGGTGGGCGCATGGC. Its protein product is CASSLSRWAHG. The whole CDR3 region reads CASSLSRWAHGYTF.

As concerns this clone: The sequence runs out 3 residues before the end of the CDR3; the remainder is reconstructed from the germline J gene. The V gene is TRBV28, the J gene TRBJ2-7; perhaps TRBD1 as D (5 bases). The CDR3 runs to 12 residues. CDR1 is MDHEN and CDR2 is SYDVKM in the germline V gene. The V and J ends lost 6 bases and 4 bases respectively, with 10 bases between them. Here the CDR3 reads CASSPPGYEQYF. Partial CDR3 DNA: TGTGCCAGCAGCCCTCCAGGGTACGAG.

A note on this clone: The sequenced fragment ends 3 residues before the CDR3 boundary, so the rest is inferred from the germline J gene. This chain connects TRBV10-2 to TRBJ2-1; D perhaps matches TRBD2 (5 bases). V lost 4 bases, J lost 7 bases, and 8 bases lay in between. The CDR3 runs to 12 residues. CDR1 is WSHSY and CDR2 is SAAADI in the germline V gene. CDR3 bases read: TGCGCCAGCAGTGGGACGGGGAATGAG. This sequence encodes CASSGTGNE. The entire CDR3 protein reads CASSGTGNEQFF.

Worth noting for this clone: The CDR3 extends 3 residues past the end of the read, so its final part is completed from the germline J gene. The chain joins TRBV9 to TRBJ2-3; the D is unclear. The CDR3 sequence is 15 residues long. Germline lookup yields CDR1 SGDLS and CDR2 YYNGEE. Trimming took off 1 base at V and 6 bases at J, with 15 bases between the two ends. This CDR3 is CASSVMSTPGDTQYF. CDR3 DNA, as far as it was read: TGTGCCAGCAGCGTAATGTCTACCCCAGGTGATACG.

This clone is medium-sized by frequency. Sequencing ends 3 residues short of the CDR3 end; the germline J gene provides the rest. The chain employs TRBV7-3 and TRBJ2-3; D remains unclear. The CDR3 runs to 14 residues. Germline V gives CDR1 SGHTA, CDR2 FQGTGA. The ends were cut back, 1 base at V and 0 bases at J, with 5 bases in the middle. The CDR3 loop is CASSLNPSTDTQYF. The sequenced part of the CDR3 DNA is TGTGCCAGCAGCTTAAATCCTAGCACAGATACG.

As concerns this clone: Coverage ceases 3 residues before the CDR3 finishes, and the germline J gene fills in the end. The J gene is TRBJ1-1, the V gene TRBV7-6, with TRBD1 matching 11 bases. The CDR3 length is 15 residues. The germline gives CDR1 SGHVS, CDR2 FNYEAQ. V shed 5 bases and J 5 bases; nucleotides not matched to a gene: 7. Incomplete CDR3 DNA: TGTGCCAGCAGCGCCCGGACAGGGGGCTTTACTGAA. This translates into CASSARTGGFTE. The entire CDR3 protein reads CASSARTGGFTEAFF. The full variable domain, rest sourced from reference TRBV7-6 and TRBJ1-1, is GAGVSQSPRYKVTKRGQDVALRCDPISGHVSLYWYRQALGQGPEFLTYFNYEAQQDKSGLPNDRFSAERPEGSISTLTIQRTEQRDSAMYRCASSARTGGFTEAFFGQGTRLTVV.

With regard to this clone: The read gets to within 3 residues of the CDR3 end, and the germline J gene fills in the rest. The chain is built from TRBV28 and TRBJ2-5; 9 bases match TRBD2. The length of the CDR3 is 16 residues. CDR1 and CDR2 (germline): MDHEN, SYDVKM. With 3 bases clipped from V and 2 bases from J, the junction kept 7 bases outside the gene matches. The sequenced CDR3 bases are TGTGCCAGCAGTTTCTTCTCTAGCGGGATGCAAGAGACC. Residues: CASSFFSSGMQET. The CDR3 in full is CASSFFSSGMQETQYF.

Note on this clone: Read data end 3 residues before the CDR3 end; the end is taken from the germline J gene. The chain links TRBV11-2 to TRBJ1-2, with 9 nucleotides matching TRBD1. The CDR3 has 14 residues. After removal of 5 bases from V and 2 bases from J, the junction contained 3 bases not matched to a gene. CDR1 and CDR2 from the germline V gene are SGHAT and FQNNGV. CDR3: CASSIGQGNYGYTF. The part of the CDR3 DNA that was read is TGTGCCAGCAGCATCGGACAGGGGAACTATGGC.

Of note for this clone: Read sequence stops 3 residues before the CDR3 end, and the germline J gene provides the missing end. V is TRBV19 and J is TRBJ2-1, with a possible D match to TRBD2 (7 bases). V lost 10 bases and J 8 bases, leaving 12 bases between the germline ends. The germline CDR1 and CDR2 sequences are LNHDA and SQIVND (reference sequence). The CDR3 runs to 11 residues. The part of the CDR3 DNA that was read is TGTGCCACTGGGGGGGGCTATGAG. Its protein is CATGGGYE. The complete CDR3 protein is CATGGGYEQFF. The full variable domain, in which reference TRBV19 and TRBJ2-1 provide the parts outside the CDR3, is DGGITQSPKYLFRKEGQNVTLSCEQNLNHDAMYWYRQDPGQGLRLIYYSQIVNDFQKGDIAEGYSVSREKKESFPLTVTSAQKNPTAFYLCATGGGYEQFFGPGTRLTVL.

For this clone: The CDR3 end falls 3 residues outside the read, so it is completed with the germline J gene. The genes are TRBV20-1 and TRBJ2-7, with TRBD1 identical over 9 bases. CDR1 is DFQATT, CDR2 SNEGSKA, per germline (reference sequence). This CDR3 comprises 16 residues. Trimming removed 5 bases from V and 5 bases from J; junction bases left unmatched: 16. The CDR3 DNA, read in part, is TGCAGTGCTGACGAGTATGGGACAGGGTCTCCCCACGAG. This translates into CSADEYGTGSPHE. The entire CDR3 is CSADEYGTGSPHEQYF.

Comments on this clone: The sequenced fragment ends 3 residues before the CDR3 boundary, so the rest is inferred from the germline J gene. The chain uses TRBV5-1 and TRBJ2-1; 11 bases map to TRBD2. Trimming took 4 bases from V and 7 from J; bases not matched to a gene: 7. The CDR3 is made up of 15 amino acids. Germline V gene data show CDR1 as SGHRS and CDR2 as YFSETQ. The sequenced part of the CDR3 DNA is TGCGCCAGCAGCACGACTAGCGGGGCGGGTAATGAG. Translation: CASSTTSGAGNE. The whole CDR3 sequence is CASSTTSGAGNEQFF. The full variable domain, in which reference TRBV5-1 and TRBJ2-1 provide the parts outside the CDR3, is KAGVTQTPRYLIKTRGQQVTLSCSPISGHRSVSWYQQTPGQGLQFLFEYFSETQRNKGNFPGRFSGRQFSNSRSEMNVSTLELGDSALYLCASSTTSGAGNEQFFGPGTRLTVL.

Regarding this clone: The CDR3 end lies 3 residues beyond the end of the read and is filled in from the germline J gene. The V and J genes are TRBV20-1 and TRBJ1-2; D remains ambiguous. Germline V gives CDR1 DFQATT, CDR2 SNEGSKA (reference sequence). The CDR3 sequence is 12 residues long. The ends were cut back, 4 bases at V and 3 bases at J, with 9 bases in the middle. CDR3 DNA, as far as it was read: TGCAGTGCTATGGTCCGGGACTATGGC. As protein: CSAMVRDYG. The complete CDR3 reads CSAMVRDYGYTF.

This clone is called medium-sized (0.01 to 0.1%) based on its frequency. Coverage ceases 3 residues before the CDR3 finishes, and the germline J gene fills in the end. The gene calls are TRBV20-1 and TRBJ2-1; D gene ambiguous. Looked up from germline, CDR1 is DFQATT and CDR2 is SNEGSKA (reference sequence). V dropped 0 bases and J dropped 0 bases, with 12 bases sitting between them. The CDR3 has 16 amino acids. Incomplete CDR3 DNA: TGCAGTGCTAGAGATCAAGCGCGTGGCTCCTACAATGAG. It specifies CSARDQARGSYNE. The whole CDR3 is CSARDQARGSYNEQFF.

For this clone: Sequencing ends 3 residues short of the CDR3 end; the germline J gene provides the rest. The chain combines TRBV2 with TRBJ1-5, with D tentatively TRBD1 (6 bases). Trimming shortened V by 4 bases and J by 1 base, and 8 bases separated the two germline ends. Per germline, CDR1 SNHLY and CDR2 FYNNEI. CDR3 length equals 14 residues. CDR3 loop: CASSAGQSNQPQHF. The sequenced CDR3 bases are TGTGCCAGCAGTGCCGGACAGAGCAATCAGCCC.

In regard to this clone: The read ends 3 residues before the CDR3 terminus; that terminus is restored from the germline J gene. This chain connects TRBV2 to TRBJ2-1, with 10 bases identical to TRBD2. The CDR3 extends over 15 amino acids. Germline V gene lookup returns CDR1 SNHLY and CDR2 FYNNEI. The trim removed 6 bases at V and 2 bases at J, leaving 4 bases unmatched. The chain's CDR3 is CASRESGGAYNEQFF. The DNA read from the CDR3 is TGTGCCAGCAGAGAGAGCGGGGGGGCCTACAATGAG.

About this clone itself: Read sequence stops 3 residues before the CDR3 end, and the germline J gene provides the missing end. This chain connects TRBV7-9 to TRBJ1-6; D gene unclear. Trimming pared 5 bases from V and 6 bases from J, leaving 14 bases between. Germline V lookup: CDR1 SEHNR, CDR2 FQNEAQ (reference sequence). The CDR3 consists of 15 residues. The DNA read from the CDR3 is TGTGCCAGCAGCCTGATGCAAGGGCTTAATTCACCC. Amino acids: CASSLMQGLNSP. The CDR3 in its entirety is CASSLMQGLNSPLHF.

To note about this clone: Coverage ceases 3 residues before the CDR3 finishes, and the germline J gene fills in the end. This chain joins TRBV20-1 and TRBJ2-7; weak D call: TRBD1 (5 bases). V lost 0 bases to trimming and J lost 6 bases, with 6 bases between them. The CDR3 consists of 11 residues. Looked up from germline, CDR1 is DFQATT and CDR2 is SNEGSKA (reference sequence). The CDR3 DNA, read in part, is TGCAGTGCTAGAGAGGGGCCCGAG. Translation: CSAREGPE. The CDR3 reads in full as CSAREGPEQYF.

Remarks on this clone: With the read ending 3 residues before the CDR3 end, the germline J gene is used to fill in that end. This chain connects TRBV5-5 to TRBJ1-2; 7 positions agree with TRBD1. J gave up 4 bases and V 4 bases, and 10 bases lay outside the gene matches. Germline V gene sequence: CDR1 SGHKS, CDR2 YYEKEE (reference sequence). The CDR3 runs 15 residues. The CDR3 region is CASSLDRAVSYGYTF. Partial CDR3 DNA: TGTGCCAGCAGCCTCGACAGGGCAGTCTCCTATGGC.

In the case of this clone: The read terminates 3 residues ahead of where the CDR3 ends, so the germline J gene completes it. The rearrangement uses TRBV9 and TRBJ2-7; 8 bases fit TRBD1. V gave up 6 bases and J gave up 1 base; unmatched junction bases: 3. In germline, CDR1 is SGDLS, CDR2 YYNGEE. The CDR3 sequence is 13 residues long. The CDR3 loop is CASNGQGSYEQYF. The DNA read from the CDR3 is TGTGCCAGCAACGGACAGGGATCCTACGAG.

Remarks on this clone: Coverage ceases 3 residues before the CDR3 finishes, and the germline J gene fills in the end. The V call is TRBV7-9, the J call TRBJ1-6; D unresolved. This CDR3 is built from 15 residues. With 7 bases removed from V and 0 bases from J, the gap between germline ends came to 10 bases. CDR1 and CDR2 from the germline V gene are SEHNR and FQNEAQ (reference sequence). The CDR3 sequence: CASTSGSSYNSPLHF. The DNA read from the CDR3 is TGTGCCAGCACCTCGGGTAGCTCCTATAATTCACCC.

About this clone: Read sequence stops 3 residues before the CDR3 end, and the germline J gene provides the missing end. The chain links TRBV7-8 to TRBJ1-5; D ambiguous. CDR1 and CDR2 (germline): SGHVS, FQNEAQ. V lost 0 bases and J lost 1, with 10 bases in between. CDR3 length: 16 residues. CDR3 bases read: TGTGCCAGCAGCTTAGCTGGCGGTTCCAGCAATCAGCCC. This translates into CASSLAGGSSNQP. The entire CDR3 reads CASSLAGGSSNQPQHF.